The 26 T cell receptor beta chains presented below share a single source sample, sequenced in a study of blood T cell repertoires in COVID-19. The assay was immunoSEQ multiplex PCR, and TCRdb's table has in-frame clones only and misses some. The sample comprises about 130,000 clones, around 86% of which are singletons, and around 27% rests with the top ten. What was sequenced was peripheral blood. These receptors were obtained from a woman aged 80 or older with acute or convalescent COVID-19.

CDR3 sequence (DNA): TGTGCCAGCAGCTTGGAACAGGGCCCATCCTACGAGCAGTACTTC. Its translation: CASSLEQGPSYEQYF. The chain recombines TRBV5-4 with TRBJ2-7; D is possibly TRBD1 (6 bases). Germline values: CDR1 SGHNT, CDR2 YYREEE (reference sequence). V shed 0 bases and J shed 1 base, with 11 bases lying between them. The CDR3 contains 15 residues.

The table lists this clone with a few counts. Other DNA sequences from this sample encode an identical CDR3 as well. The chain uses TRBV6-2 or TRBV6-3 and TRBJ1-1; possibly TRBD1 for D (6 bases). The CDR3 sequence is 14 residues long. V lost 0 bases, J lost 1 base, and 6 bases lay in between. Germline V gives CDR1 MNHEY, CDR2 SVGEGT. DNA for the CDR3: TGTGCCAGCAGTTACTCGGGGGCGAACACTGAAGCTTTCTTT. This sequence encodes CASSYSGANTEAFF.

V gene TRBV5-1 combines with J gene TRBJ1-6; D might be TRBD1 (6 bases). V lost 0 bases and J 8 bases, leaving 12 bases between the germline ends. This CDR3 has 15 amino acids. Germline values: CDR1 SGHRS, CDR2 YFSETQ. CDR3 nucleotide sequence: TGCGCCAGCAGCTTGGCGTGGACAGCCTATTCACCCCTCCACTTT. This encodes CASSLAWTAYSPLHF. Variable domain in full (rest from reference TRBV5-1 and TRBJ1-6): KAGVTQTPRYLIKTRGQQVTLSCSPISGHRSVSWYQQTPGQGLQFLFEYFSETQRNKGNFPGRFSGRQFSNSRSEMNVSTLELGDSALYLCASSLAWTAYSPLHFGNGTRLTVT.

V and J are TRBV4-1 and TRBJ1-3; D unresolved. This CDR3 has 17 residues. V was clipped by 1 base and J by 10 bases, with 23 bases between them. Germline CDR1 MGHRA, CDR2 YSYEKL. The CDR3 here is CASSQGHRPGFGGTIYF. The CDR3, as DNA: TGCGCCAGCAGCCAAGGCCACCGACCTGGGTTCGGCGGAACCATATATTTT.

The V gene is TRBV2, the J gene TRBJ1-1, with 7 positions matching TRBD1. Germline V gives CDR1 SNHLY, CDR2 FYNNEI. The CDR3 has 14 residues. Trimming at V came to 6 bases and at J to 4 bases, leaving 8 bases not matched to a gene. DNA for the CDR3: TGTGCCAGCAGCAGGACAGGATTGGGCACTGAAGCTTTCTTT. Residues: CASSRTGLGTEAFF.

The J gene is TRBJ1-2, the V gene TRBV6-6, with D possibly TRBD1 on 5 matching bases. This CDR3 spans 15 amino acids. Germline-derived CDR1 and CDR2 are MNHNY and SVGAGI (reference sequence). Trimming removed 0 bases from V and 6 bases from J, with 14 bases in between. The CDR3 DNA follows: TGTGCCAGCAGTTACTCGCCTGGGCAGGGTAATGGCTACACCTTC. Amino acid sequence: CASSYSPGQGNGYTF.

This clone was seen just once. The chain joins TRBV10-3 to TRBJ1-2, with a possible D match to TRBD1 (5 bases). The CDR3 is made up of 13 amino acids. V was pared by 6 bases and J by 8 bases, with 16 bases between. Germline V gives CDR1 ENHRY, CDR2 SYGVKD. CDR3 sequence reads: CAIRDGTVGGYTF. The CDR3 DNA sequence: TGTGCCATCAGGGATGGGACTGTAGGGGGCTACACCTTC.

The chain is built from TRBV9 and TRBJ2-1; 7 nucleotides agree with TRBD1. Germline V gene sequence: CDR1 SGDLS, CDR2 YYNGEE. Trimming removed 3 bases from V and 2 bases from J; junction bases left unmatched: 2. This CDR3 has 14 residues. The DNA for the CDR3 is TGTGCCAGCAGCGCCGGGACAGCCTACAATGAGCAGTTCTTC. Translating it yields CASSAGTAYNEQFF. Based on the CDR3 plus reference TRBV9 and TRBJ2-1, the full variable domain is DSGVTQTPKHLITATGQRVTLRCSPRSGDLSVYWYQQSLDQGLQFLIQYYNGEERAKGNILERFSAQQFPDLHSELNLSSLELGDSALYFCASSAGTAYNEQFFGPGTRLTVL.

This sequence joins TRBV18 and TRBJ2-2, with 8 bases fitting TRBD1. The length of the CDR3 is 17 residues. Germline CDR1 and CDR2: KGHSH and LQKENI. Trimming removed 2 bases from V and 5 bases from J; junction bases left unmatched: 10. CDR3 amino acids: CASSPTRTGTVTGELFF. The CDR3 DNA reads TGTGCCAGCTCACCAACCAGGACAGGGACGGTAACCGGGGAGCTGTTTTTT.

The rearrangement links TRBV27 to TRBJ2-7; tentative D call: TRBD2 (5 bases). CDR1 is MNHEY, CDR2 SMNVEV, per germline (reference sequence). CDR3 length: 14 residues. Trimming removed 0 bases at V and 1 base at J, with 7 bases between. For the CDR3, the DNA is TGTGCCAGCAGTTTATCAAGAGGGTCCTACGAGCAGTACTTC. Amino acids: CASSLSRGSYEQYF.

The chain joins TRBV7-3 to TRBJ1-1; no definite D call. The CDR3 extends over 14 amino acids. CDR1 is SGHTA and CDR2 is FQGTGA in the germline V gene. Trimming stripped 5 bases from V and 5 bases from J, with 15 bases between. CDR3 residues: CASSPDSEGTEAFF. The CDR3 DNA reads TGTGCCAGCAGCCCGGACTCGGAGGGTACTGAAGCTTTCTTT. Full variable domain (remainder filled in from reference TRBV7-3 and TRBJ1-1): GAGVSQTPSNKVTEKGKYVELRCDPISGHTALYWYRQSLGQGPEFLIYFQGTGAADDSGLPNDRFFAVRPEGSVSTLKIQRTERGDSAVYLCASSPDSEGTEAFFGQGTRLTVV.

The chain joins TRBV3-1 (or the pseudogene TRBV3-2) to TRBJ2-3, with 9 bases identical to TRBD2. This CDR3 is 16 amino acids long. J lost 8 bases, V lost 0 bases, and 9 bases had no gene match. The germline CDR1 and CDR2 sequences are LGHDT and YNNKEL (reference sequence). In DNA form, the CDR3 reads TGTGCCAGCAGCCAAGAGGGCGGGGGGGCCCGTGGTACGCAGTATTTT. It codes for CASSQEGGGARGTQYF.

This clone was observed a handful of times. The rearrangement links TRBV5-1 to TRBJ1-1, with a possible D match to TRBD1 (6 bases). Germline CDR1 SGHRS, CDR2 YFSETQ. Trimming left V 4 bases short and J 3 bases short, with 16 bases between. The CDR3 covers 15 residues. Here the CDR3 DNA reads TGCGCCAGCAGCCGAGGTGGGGAGGGGGACACTGAAGCTTTCTTT. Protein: CASSRGGEGDTEAFF.

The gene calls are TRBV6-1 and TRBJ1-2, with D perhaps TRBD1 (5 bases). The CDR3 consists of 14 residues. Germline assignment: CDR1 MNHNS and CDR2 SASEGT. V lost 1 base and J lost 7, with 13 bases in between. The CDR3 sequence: CASSEVGRDAGYTF. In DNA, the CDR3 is TGTGCCAGCAGTGAAGTAGGCAGGGATGCTGGCTACACCTTC.

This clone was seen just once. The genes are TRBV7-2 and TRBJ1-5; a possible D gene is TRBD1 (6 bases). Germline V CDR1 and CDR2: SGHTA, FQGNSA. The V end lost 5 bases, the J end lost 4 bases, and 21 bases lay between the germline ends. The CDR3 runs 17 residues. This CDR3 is CASSPQQGGRFNQPQHF. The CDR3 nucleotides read TGTGCCAGCAGCCCGCAACAGGGCGGGAGGTTTAATCAGCCCCAGCATTTT.

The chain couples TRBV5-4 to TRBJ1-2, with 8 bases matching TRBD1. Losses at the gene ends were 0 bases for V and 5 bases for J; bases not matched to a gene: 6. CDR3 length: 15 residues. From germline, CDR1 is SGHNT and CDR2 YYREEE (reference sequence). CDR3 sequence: CASSLEGTGNYGYTF. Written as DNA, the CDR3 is TGTGCCAGCAGCTTGGAAGGGACAGGCAATTATGGCTACACCTTC.

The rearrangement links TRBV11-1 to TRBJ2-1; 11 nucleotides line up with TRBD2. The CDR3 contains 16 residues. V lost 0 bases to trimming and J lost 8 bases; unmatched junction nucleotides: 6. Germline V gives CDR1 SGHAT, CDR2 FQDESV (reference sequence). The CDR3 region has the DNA TGTGCCAGCAGCTTAGCAACAGGGACTAGCGGATATGAGCAGTTCTTC. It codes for CASSLATGTSGYEQFF. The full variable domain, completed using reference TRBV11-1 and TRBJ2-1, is EAEVAQSPRYKITEKSQAVAFWCDPISGHATLYWYRQILGQGPELLVQFQDESVVDDSQLPKDRFSAERLKGVDSTLKIQPAELGDSAMYLCASSLATGTSGYEQFFGPGTRLTVL.

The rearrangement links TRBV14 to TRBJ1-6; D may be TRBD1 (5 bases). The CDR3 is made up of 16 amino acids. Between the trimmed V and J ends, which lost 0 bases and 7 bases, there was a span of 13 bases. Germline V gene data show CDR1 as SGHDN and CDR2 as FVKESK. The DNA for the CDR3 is TGTGCCAGCAGCCAAGAAGGGGCAGGGAGGAATTCACCCCTCCACTTT. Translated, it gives CASSQEGAGRNSPLHF.

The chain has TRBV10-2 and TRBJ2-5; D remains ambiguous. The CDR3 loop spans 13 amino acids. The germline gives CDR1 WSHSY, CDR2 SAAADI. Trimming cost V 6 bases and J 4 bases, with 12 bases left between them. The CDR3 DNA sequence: TGCGCCAGCAGCGCCACGGGTCGAGAGACCCAGTACTTC. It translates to CASSATGRETQYF.

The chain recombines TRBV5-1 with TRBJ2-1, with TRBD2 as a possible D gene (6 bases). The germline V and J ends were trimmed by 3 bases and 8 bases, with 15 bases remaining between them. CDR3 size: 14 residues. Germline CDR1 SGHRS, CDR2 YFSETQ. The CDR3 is CASSWGPGTHEQFF. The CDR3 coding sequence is TGCGCCAGCAGCTGGGGACCAGGGACTCATGAGCAGTTCTTC.

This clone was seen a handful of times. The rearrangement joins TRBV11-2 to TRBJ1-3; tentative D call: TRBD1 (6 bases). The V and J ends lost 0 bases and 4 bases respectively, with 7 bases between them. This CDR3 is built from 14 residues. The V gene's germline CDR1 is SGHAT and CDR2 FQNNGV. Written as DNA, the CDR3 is TGTGCCAGCAGCTTAGAAGGGGGAGGAAACACCATATATTTT. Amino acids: CASSLEGGGNTIYF.

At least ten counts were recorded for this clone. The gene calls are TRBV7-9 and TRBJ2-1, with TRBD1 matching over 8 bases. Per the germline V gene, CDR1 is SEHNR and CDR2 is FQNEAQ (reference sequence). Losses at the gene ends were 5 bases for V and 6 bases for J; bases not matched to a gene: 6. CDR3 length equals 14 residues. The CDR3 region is CASSHRGLGNEQFF. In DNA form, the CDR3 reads TGTGCCAGCAGCCACAGGGGGTTGGGCAATGAGCAGTTCTTC.

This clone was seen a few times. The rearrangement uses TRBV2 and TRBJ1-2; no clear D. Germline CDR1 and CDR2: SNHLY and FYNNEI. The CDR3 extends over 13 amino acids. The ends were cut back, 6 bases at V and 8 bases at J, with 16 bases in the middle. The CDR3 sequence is CASSLLTLAGYTF. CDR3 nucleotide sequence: TGTGCCAGCAGCCTACTAACTTTGGCAGGCTACACCTTC.

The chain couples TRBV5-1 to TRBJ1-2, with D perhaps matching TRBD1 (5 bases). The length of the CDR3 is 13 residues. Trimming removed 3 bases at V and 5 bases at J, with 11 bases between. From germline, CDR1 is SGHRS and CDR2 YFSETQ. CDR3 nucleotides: TGCGCCAGCAGCTCCCCGGACACTTATGGCTACACCTTC. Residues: CASSSPDTYGYTF.

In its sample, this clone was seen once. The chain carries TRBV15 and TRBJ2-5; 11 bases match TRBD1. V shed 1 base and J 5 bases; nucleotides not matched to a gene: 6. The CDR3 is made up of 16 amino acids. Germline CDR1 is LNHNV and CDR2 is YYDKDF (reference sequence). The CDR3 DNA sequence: TGTGCCACCAGCAGAGGTCGGACAGGGGGCGAGGAGACCCAGTACTTC. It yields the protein CATSRGRTGGEETQYF.

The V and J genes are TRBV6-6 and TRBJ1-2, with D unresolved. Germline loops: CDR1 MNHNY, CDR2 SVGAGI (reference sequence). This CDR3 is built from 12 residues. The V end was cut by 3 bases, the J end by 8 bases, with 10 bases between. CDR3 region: CASSYQVGGYTF. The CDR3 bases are TGTGCCAGCAGTTATCAGGTCGGCGGCTACACCTTC.